The rows below give T cell receptor beta chains drawn from one sample of a study of blood T cells in healthy people across ages. MiXCR, run by TCRdb on the 5' RACE reads, gives a single entry per CDR3 protein. This table holds roughly 800,000 distinct CDR3 sequences, 58% found once. The sequencing sample was made of blood. The receptors come from a man aged 30 to 39 in good health. Both conserved end residues are trimmed from each CDR3.

TRBV7-9	TRBJ1-5	ASSQMGQPQH
TRBV5-1	TRBJ2-3	ASSFNTRYTQY
TRBV6-5	TRBJ2-1	ASSYSGSDEQF
TRBV20-1	TRBJ2-7	SARTDTQGNEQY
TRBV19	TRBJ2-4	ASSIPPGLGGQY
TRBV6-5	TRBJ2-5	ASSYSGQKETQY
TRBV7-2	TRBJ1-5	ASSLMDGQPQH
TRBV6-5	TRBJ2-5	ASRRGAADKETQY
TRBV7-3	TRBJ2-1	ASSSRSGSVGGNEQF
TRBV10-3	.	AISEGQGETQY
TRBV4-2	TRBJ2-1	ASAGDGDEQF
TRBV5-1	TRBJ2-1	ASSLDPGQTQF
TRBV20-1	TRBJ2-1	SASAGLANEQF
TRBV6-5	TRBJ2-3	ASSYSLGQTDTQY
TRBV12-3/TRBV12-4	TRBJ2-5	ASRSGEQIQETQY
TRBV5-5	TRBJ1-5	ASSFGTYSNQPQH
TRBV25-1	TRBJ2-1	ASRDGRGPDNEQF
TRBV29-1	TRBJ1-1	SVQGLGNTEAF
TRBV20-1	TRBJ2-7	SAEGQGAENDEQY
TRBV29-1	TRBJ1-2	SVRGDYGYT
TRBV11-2	.	ASGGPETQY
TRBV29-1	TRBJ2-3	SVGLSSGTVTDTQY
TRBV28	TRBJ2-7	ASSPPSLGIYEQY
TRBV29-1	TRBJ2-5	SVEDLRAETQY
TRBV7-6	TRBJ2-7	ASSLTPGRAYEQY
TRBV29-1	TRBJ2-1	SILSGQASSYNEQF
TRBV7-8	TRBJ2-7	ASSRTDGEQY
TRBV3-1	.	ASSQAGQGNIQY
TRBV2	TRBJ2-7	ASSEVGGQEAQY
TRBV4-3	TRBJ2-5	ASSQDSGREETQY
TRBV7-9	TRBJ2-1	ASGPTLDVLEQF
TRBV6-2/TRBV6-3	TRBJ2-5	ASQRDQETQY
TRBV5-8	TRBJ2-7	ASSLDLGQLNYEQY
TRBV9	TRBJ2-5	ASSVAFSGRETQY
TRBV2	TRBJ1-5	ASAALPGSNQPQH
TRBV7-2	TRBJ1-2	ASQPTGRANYGYT
TRBV4-3	TRBJ1-4	ASSQGPRREKLF
TRBV10-3	TRBJ2-3	AIGNTDTQY
TRBV2	TRBJ2-3	ASSALAGGGADTQY
TRBV9	TRBJ2-7	ASSARSWGEQY
TRBV5-6	TRBJ2-1	ASRTSGGTYNEQF
TRBV11-2	TRBJ2-2	ASSLGGGNTGELF
TRBV13	TRBJ2-5	ASSLGPRAAYQETQY
TRBV9	TRBJ2-7	ASSVEDSRSYEQY
TRBV20-1	TRBJ2-3	LGKGTDTQY
TRBV4-2	.	ASSQAWRSTQETQY
TRBV14	.	ASSRRQRLAGSYEQY
TRBV4-1	TRBJ2-1	ASSHPGTSGSPF